This TCR beta chain appears in the sequencing data of a study of cytomegalovirus exposure and HLA in healthy donors. Germline V CDR1 and CDR2: SGHRS, YFSETQ. V was cut by 5 bases and J by 4 bases, with 15 bases left in between. This CDR3 spans 14 amino acids. The PCR contained 60 Vbeta and 13 Jbeta primers. Using immunoSEQ multiplex PCR, the repertoire was profiled, and TCRdb retains in-frame clones only, with some absent. There are roughly 160,000 clones in the sample; 85% occur only once, and 1% lies in the top ten. Sample: PBMCs. The genes are TRBV5-1 and TRBJ1-2; D possibly corresponds to TRBD1 (5 bases). This receptor was obtained from a boy aged 2 to 10 in good health and CMV-seronegative. CDR3 protein: CASSLDMGGYGYTF. In nucleotides, the CDR3 is TGCGCCAGCAGTCTTGATATGGGGGGCTATGGCTACACCTTC.